The sequence of this T cell receptor (beta chain) was determined in a study of T cell responses to AZD1222 COVID-19 vaccine (dated by TCRdb to the early 2020s). For the study in its entirety: TCR sequencing covered over 230 trial participants: around 210 given two doses of AZD1222 and 26 given two doses of MenACWY control vaccine. Trial participants were enrolled by age into subgroups of 18-55, 56-69 and 70-plus years, and around 150, 28 and 57 TCR-sequenced participants, respectively, were included in these subgroups. What the authors observed across the whole study: Conclusions about previously exposed vaccinees are limited because only a handful of AZD1222 recipients were SARS-CoV-2 seropositive at baseline. No day 14 peak-response samples were available, so repertoires were characterized only after the peak T cell response. Epitopes outside the regions mutated in the B.1.351 and B.1.1.7 variants were reportedly recognized by nearly half of the unique spike-specific TCRs. The 56-69-year group was small, and its depth increase did not reach significance, likely because of low power. A significant rise in spike-specific TCR breadth and depth was observed after two AZD1222 doses relative to day 0 and relative to MenACWY recipients. Participants were mostly white British, with more females than males. The authors suggested clonal diversity may have been underestimated. CD4 TCRs associated with the vaccine covered the entire spike protein, and the dominant responses were in regions 160-218 and 743-854.

The CDR3 regions of human TCRbeta chains were analyzed by immunosequencing. The published analysis was carried out like this. TCRs in the repertoires were compared against a reference library of SARS-CoV-2-specific TCRs that had been generated with the MIRA antigen-specificity platform. Breadth meant the fraction of unique TCRs that were SARS-CoV-2-associated, whereas depth meant the fraction of total T cells that were SARS-CoV-2-associated. Using the MIRA data, each spike-specific TCR was assigned both to the spike region to which the TCR was reactive and to a CD4 or CD8 class. Log10-transformed breadth and depth values were compared by one-way ANOVA with Sidak's multiple comparisons tests. In TCRdb, the immuneACCESS table is reduced to in-frame sequences with V and J assigned. These tables do not hold every clone; where another copy was compared, an unresolved V gene accounts for under half, and the others remain unexplained. The V and J calls and clone size are taken from that table; D and trimming were inferred from the DNA. Present in this sample are over 150,000 clones, almost 90% of which were seen just once. Jointly, the top ten make up roughly 12% of the sample.

V lost 6 bases and J lost 4 bases, and the count of bases not matched to a germline gene is 12. CDR1 and CDR2 were assigned from the germline V gene as MNHEY and SVGAGI. The CDR3 runs 15 amino acids, cysteine and phenylalanine included. CDR3 DNA is the only sequence kept; it has 45 bases, read in frame from the first base. Per the publication, the time point label means: about 28 days (+/-7) after the second vaccine dose. AZD1222 recipients whose second dose came at about 4 weeks and those whose second dose came at about 12 weeks were combined into one group, since spike-specific TCR depth and breadth did not differ between the two schedules. Vaccinee samples came from UK trials COV001 and COV002, including a single-blind randomized controlled phase 2/3 trial of AZD1222 (ChAdOx1 nCoV-19) in healthy adults. Trial participant PBMC samples were collected at day 0 and day 28 after the second dose for TCRbeta chain sequencing.

With regard to this clone: Its antigen target is currently unknown. Per-base qualities were not stored, and no clone one base away is much larger.

The sequence came from an adult who received the AZD1222 COVID-19 vaccine. The sample consisted of peripheral blood, taken 28 days after the second AZD1222 dose. The rearranged segments are TRBV6-5 and TRBJ2-7; 7 junctional bases match TRBD1. The bases are TGTGCCAGCAGGTTGGGACAGACCCTCTCTTACGAGCAGTACTTC. The translation is CASRLGQTLSYEQYF.